This TCR beta chain was identified during a study of T-cell memory formation after mild COVID-19. TCR alpha and TCR beta cDNA libraries with sample barcodes and UMIs came from 5'RACE using constant-segment primers. In TCRdb, the 5' RACE reads were re-called with MiXCR into one record per CDR3 protein. The repertoire holds a few hundred thousand distinct CDR3 sequences, with about an eighth as singletons. The CDR3 runs to 15 residues. Germline-derived CDR1 and CDR2 are SGHRS and YFSETQ. J gave up 4 bases and V 4 bases, and 8 bases lay outside the gene matches. This clonotype turned up a few times. The gene calls are TRBV5-1 and TRBJ1-5; 7 bases align to TRBD1. Sequencing was done on a sample of PBMCs or a T cell subset sorted from them (not recorded which). The receptor comes from a man aged 18 to 29 who had mild COVID-19 (a few samples of this study predate the infection). Cell type and time point are not known. CDR3 amino acids: CASSVGTDPNQPQHF. The CDR3 DNA follows: TGCGCCAGCAGCGTTGGGACAGATCCGAATCAGCCCCAGCATTTT.